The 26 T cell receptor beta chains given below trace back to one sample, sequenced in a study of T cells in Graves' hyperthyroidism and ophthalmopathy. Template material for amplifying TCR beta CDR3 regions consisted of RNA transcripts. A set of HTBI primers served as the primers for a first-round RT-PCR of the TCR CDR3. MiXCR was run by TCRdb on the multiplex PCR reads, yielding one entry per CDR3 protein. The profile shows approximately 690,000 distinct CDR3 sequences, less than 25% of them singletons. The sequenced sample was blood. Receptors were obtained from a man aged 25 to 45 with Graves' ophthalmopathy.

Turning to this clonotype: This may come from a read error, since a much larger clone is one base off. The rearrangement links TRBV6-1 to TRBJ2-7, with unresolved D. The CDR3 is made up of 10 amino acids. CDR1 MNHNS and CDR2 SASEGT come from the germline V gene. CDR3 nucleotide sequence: TGTGCCAGCAGTGCCTACGGGCAGTACTTC. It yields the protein CASSAYGQYF.

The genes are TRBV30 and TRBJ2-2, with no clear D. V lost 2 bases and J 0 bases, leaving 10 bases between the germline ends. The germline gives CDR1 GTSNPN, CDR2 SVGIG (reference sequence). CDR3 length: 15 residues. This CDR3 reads CAWSPETTNTGELFF. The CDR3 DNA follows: TGTGCCTGGAGTCCCGAGACAACGAACACCGGGGAGCTGTTTTTT.

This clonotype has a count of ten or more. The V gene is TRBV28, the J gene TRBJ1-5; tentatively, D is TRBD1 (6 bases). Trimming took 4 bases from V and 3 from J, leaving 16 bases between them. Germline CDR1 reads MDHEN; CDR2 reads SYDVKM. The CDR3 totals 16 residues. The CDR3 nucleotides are TGTGCCAGCAGTTACGGGGGGCAGGCTCTCAATCAGCCCCAGCATTTT. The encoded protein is CASSYGGQALNQPQHF. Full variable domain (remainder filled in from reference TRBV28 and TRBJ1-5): DVKVTQSSRYLVKRTGEKVFLECVQDMDHENMFWYRQDPGLGLRLIYFSYDVKMKEKGDIPEGYSVSREKKERFSLILESASTNQTSMYLCASSYGGQALNQPQHFGDGTRLSIL.

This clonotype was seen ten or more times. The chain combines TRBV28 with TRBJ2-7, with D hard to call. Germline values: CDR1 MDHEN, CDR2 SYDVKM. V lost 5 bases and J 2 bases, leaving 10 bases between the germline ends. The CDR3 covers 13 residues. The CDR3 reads CASSDSAAYEQYF. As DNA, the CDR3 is TGTGCCAGCAGTGACTCCGCTGCCTACGAGCAGTACTTC.

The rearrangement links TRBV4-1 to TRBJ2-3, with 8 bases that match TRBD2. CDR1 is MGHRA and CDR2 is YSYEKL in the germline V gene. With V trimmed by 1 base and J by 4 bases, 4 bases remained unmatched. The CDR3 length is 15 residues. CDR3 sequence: CASSQAAGVADTQYF. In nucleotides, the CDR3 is TGCGCCAGCAGCCAAGCAGCGGGAGTGGCAGATACGCAGTATTTT.

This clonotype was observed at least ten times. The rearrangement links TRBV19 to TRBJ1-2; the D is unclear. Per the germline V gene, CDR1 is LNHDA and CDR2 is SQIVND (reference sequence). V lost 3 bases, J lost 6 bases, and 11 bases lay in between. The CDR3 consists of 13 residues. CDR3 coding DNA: TGTGCCAGTAGTATCCCGGGGAGGGATGGCTACACCTTC. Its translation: CASSIPGRDGYTF. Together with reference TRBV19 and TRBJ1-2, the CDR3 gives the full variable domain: DGGITQSPKYLFRKEGQNVTLSCEQNLNHDAMYWYRQDPGQGLRLIYYSQIVNDFQKGDIAEGYSVSREKKESFPLTVTSAQKNPTAFYLCASSIPGRDGYTFGSGTRLTVV.

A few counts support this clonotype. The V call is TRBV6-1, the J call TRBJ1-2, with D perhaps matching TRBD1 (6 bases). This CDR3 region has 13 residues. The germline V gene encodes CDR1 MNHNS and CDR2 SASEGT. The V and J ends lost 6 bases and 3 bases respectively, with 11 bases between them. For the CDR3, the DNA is TGTGCCAGCAGGATAGGACAGTACTATGGCTACACCTTC. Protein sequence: CASRIGQYYGYTF.

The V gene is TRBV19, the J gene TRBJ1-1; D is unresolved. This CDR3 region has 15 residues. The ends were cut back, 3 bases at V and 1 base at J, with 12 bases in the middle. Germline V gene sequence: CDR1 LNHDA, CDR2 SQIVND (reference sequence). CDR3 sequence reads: CASSMDYRRNTEAFF. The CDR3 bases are TGTGCCAGTAGTATGGATTATCGGAGGAACACTGAAGCTTTCTTT.

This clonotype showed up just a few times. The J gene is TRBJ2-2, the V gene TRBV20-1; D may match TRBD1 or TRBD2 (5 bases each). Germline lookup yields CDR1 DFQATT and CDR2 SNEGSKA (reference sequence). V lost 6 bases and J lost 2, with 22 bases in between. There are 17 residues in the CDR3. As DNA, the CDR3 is TGCAGTGCGCCAGGAGGAGGTGGTGGGACCAACACCGGGGAGCTGTTTTTT. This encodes CSAPGGGGGTNTGELFF.

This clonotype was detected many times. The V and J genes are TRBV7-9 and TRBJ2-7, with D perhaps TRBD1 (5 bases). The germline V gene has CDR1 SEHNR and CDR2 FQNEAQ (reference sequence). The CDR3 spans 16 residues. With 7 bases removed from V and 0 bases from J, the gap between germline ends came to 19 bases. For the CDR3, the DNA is TGTGCCAGCACCGATATAACAGGCTTACGCTCCTACGAGCAGTACTTC. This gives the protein CASTDITGLRSYEQYF.

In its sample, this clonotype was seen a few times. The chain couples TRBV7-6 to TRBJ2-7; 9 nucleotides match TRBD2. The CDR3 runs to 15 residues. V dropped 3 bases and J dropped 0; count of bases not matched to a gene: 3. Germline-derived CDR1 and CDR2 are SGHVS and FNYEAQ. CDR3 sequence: CASSFSGGSSYEQYF. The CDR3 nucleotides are TGTGCCAGCAGCTTTAGCGGGGGTAGCTCCTACGAGCAGTACTTC.

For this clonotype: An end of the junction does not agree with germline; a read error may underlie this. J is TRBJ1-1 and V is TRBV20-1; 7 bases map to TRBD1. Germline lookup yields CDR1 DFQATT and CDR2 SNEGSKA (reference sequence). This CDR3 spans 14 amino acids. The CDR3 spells CGARDQGGNTEAFF. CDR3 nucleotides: TGCGGTGCTAGAGATCAGGGGGGGAACACTGAAGCTTTCTTT.

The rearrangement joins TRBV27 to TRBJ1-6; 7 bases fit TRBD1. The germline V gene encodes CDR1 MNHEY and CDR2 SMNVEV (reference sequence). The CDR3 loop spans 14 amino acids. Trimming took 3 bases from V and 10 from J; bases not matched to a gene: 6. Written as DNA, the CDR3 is TGTGCCAGCAGTTTTTTGACAGGGAGCTCACCCCTCCACTTT. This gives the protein CASSFLTGSSPLHF.

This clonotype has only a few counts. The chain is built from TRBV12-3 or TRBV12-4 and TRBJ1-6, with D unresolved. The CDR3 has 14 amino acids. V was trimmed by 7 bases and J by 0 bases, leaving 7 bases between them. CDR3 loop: CASKSSSYNSPLHF. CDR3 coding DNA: TGTGCCAGCAAGTCAAGCTCCTATAATTCACCCCTCCACTTT.

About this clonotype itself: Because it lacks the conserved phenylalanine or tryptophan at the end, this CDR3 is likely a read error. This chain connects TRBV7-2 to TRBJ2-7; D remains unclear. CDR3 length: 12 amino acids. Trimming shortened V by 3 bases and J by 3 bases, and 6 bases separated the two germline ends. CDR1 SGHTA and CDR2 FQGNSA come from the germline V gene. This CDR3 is CASSLDVYEQYL. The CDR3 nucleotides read TGTGCCAGCAGCTTGGACGTCTACGAGCAGTACCTC.

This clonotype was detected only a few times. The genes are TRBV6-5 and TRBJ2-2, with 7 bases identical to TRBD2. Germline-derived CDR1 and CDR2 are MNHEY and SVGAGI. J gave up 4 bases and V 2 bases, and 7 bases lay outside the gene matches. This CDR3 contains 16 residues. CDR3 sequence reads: CASSYRGAGPTGELFF. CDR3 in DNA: TGTGCCAGCAGTTACAGGGGAGCGGGACCCACCGGGGAGCTGTTTTTT.

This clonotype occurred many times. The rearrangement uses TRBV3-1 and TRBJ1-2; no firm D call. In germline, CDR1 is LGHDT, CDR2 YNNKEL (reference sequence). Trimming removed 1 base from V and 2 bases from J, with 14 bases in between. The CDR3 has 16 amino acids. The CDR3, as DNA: TGTGCCAGCAGCCAAGGGGGAATGGGGAGGAACTATGGCTACACCTTC. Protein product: CASSQGGMGRNYGYTF.

The DNA for the CDR3 is TGTGCCAGCAGCTGGGGCAGGGGGCTCAGAACTGAAGCTTTCTTT. Protein sequence: CASSWGRGLRTEAFF. The chain carries TRBV28 and TRBJ1-1, with 8 nucleotides matching TRBD1. V lost 6 bases to trimming and J lost 5 bases; unmatched junction nucleotides: 11. The V gene's germline CDR1 is MDHEN and CDR2 SYDVKM. The CDR3 has 15 residues.

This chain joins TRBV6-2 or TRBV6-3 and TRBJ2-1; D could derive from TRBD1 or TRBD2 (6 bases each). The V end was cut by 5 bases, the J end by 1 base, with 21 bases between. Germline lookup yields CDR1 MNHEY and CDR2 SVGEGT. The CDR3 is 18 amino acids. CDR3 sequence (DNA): TGTGCCAGCAGTGGACTAAAAACAGGGCGTGGGTCCTACAATGAGCAGTTCTTC. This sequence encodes CASSGLKTGRGSYNEQFF.

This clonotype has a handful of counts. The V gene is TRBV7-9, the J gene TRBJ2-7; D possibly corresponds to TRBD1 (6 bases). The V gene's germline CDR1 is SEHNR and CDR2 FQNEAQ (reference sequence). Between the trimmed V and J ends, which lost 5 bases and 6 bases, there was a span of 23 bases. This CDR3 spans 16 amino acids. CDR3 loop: CASSPRPRGISAEQYF. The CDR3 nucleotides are TGTGCCAGCAGCCCGCGTCCGAGGGGGATATCCGCCGAGCAGTACTTC.

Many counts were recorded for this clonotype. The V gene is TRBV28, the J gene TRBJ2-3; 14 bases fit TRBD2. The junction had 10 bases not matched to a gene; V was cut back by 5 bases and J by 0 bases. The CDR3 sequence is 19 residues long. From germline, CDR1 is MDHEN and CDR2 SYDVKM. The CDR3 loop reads CASSSAGTSGSRSTDTQYF. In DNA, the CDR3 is TGTGCCAGCAGTAGCGCCGGGACTAGCGGGAGTAGGAGCACAGATACGCAGTATTTT.

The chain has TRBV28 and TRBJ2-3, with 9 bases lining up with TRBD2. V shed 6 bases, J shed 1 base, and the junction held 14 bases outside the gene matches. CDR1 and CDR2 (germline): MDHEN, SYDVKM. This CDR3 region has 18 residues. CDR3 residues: CASRLALAGASGTDTQYF. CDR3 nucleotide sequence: TGTGCCAGCAGACTCGCACTAGCGGGTGCCTCTGGCACAGATACGCAGTATTTT.

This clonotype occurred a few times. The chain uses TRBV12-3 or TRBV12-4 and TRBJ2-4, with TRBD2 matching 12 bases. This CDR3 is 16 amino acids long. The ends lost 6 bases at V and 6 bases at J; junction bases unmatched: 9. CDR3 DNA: TGTGCCAGCAGCCGTCTAGCGGGAGGGCCGGGAAACATTCAGTACTTC. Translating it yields CASSRLAGGPGNIQYF.

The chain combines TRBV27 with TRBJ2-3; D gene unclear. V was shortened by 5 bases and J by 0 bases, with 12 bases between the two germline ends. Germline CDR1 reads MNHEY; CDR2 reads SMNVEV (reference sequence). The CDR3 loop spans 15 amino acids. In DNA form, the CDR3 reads TGTGCCAGCAGTAACATACAGCTTAGCACAGATACGCAGTATTTT. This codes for CASSNIQLSTDTQYF.

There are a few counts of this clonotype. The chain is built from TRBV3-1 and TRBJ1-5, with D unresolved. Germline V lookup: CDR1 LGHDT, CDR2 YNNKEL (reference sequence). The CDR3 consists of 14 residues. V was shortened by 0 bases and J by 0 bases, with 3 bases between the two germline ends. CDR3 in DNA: TGTGCCAGCAGCCAAGATATTAGCAATCAGCCCCAGCATTTT. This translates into CASSQDISNQPQHF.

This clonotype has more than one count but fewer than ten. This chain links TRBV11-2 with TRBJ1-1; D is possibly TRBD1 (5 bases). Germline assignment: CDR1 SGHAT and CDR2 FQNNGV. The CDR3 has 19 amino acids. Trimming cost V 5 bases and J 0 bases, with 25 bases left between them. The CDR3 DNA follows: TGTGCCAGCAGCCCACGACAGAAGCAGGCCAATTTCATGAACACTGAAGCTTTCTTT. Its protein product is CASSPRQKQANFMNTEAFF.